These T cell receptor beta chains were read from a single sample in a study of tumor-infiltrating lymphocytes in primary liver carcinoma. TCRdb analysed the multiplex PCR reads with MiXCR anew, one entry per CDR3 protein. The sample carries about 200,000 distinct CDR3 sequences, 65% recorded once. The sequencing sample was made of peripheral blood. The receptors derive from a woman aged 55-69 years with primary liver carcinoma and hepatitis B virus infection. CDR3s include the opening cysteine and the closing phenylalanine or tryptophan. D genes are given only for firm matches. Clone size is stated in some rows and not others, as once, few, many or a class when expanded.

J: TRBJ1-2
V: TRBV11-2
D: -
size: -
CDR3: CASSRTEYGYTF
DNA: TGTGCCAGCAGCCGGACAGAATATGGCTACACCTTC

J: TRBJ2-7
V: TRBV28
D: -
size: many
CDR3: CASLGSSYEQYF
DNA: TGTGCCAGCCTAGGCAGCTCCTACGAGCAGTACTTC

J: TRBJ2-7
V: TRBV14
D: TRBD1
size: many
CDR3: CASSRHRGQGDYEQYF
DNA: TGTGCCAGCAGCCGTCACCGCGGGCAGGGGGACTACGAGCAGTACTTC

J: TRBJ2-1
V: TRBV28
D: -
size: -
CDR3: CVSTLFNEQFF
DNA: TGTGTCAGCACCCTATTCAATGAGCAGTTCTTC

J: TRBJ2-1
V: TRBV11-1
D: -
size: medium-sized
CDR3: CASSPDRGSYNEQFF
DNA: TGTGCCAGCAGCCCCGACCGGGGATCCTACAATGAGCAGTTCTTC

J: TRBJ1-4
V: TRBV29-1
D: -
size: -
CDR3: CSVEGARGGKLFF
DNA: TGCAGCGTTGAAGGAGCTCGGGGTGGAAAACTGTTTTTT

J: TRBJ2-7
V: TRBV11-2
D: -
size: -
CDR3: CASCHTSGRSEQYF
DNA: TGTGCCAGCTGCCATACTAGTGGGAGGTCCGAGCAGTACTTC

J: TRBJ2-7
V: TRBV11-2
D: -
size: many
CDR3: CASSLAGQSYEQYF
DNA: TGTGCCAGCAGCTTGGCAGGCCAATCCTACGAGCAGTACTTC

J: TRBJ1-1
V: TRBV28
D: -
size: -
CDR3: CASSFIGGDTEAFF
DNA: TGTGCCAGCAGTTTCATCGGCGGAGACACTGAAGCTTTCTTT

J: TRBJ2-2
V: TRBV10-1
D: -
size: -
CDR3: CASDLGHSRGNTGELLF
DNA: TGCGCCAGCGACTTAGGGCACTCTAGGGGGAACACCGGGGAGCTGCTTTTT

J: TRBJ2-6
V: TRBV14
D: -
size: -
CDR3: CASSPGRYSSGANVLTF
DNA: TGTGCCAGCAGCCCCGGCAGGTACAGCTCTGGGGCCAACGTCCTGACTTTC

J: TRBJ2-7
V: TRBV28
D: TRBD2
size: -
CDR3: CASSHQREGAYEQYF
DNA: TGTGCCAGCAGTCACCAGCGGGAGGGCGCCTACGAGCAGTACTTC

J: TRBJ2-1
V: TRBV20-1
D: -
size: -
CDR3: CSARDRNNNEQFF
DNA: TGCAGTGCTAGAGATCGAAATAACAATGAGCAGTTCTTC

J: TRBJ2-5
V: TRBV6-6
D: TRBD2
size: once
CDR3: CTSSRGLRSGSRETHYF
DNA: TGTACCAGCAGCCGAGGTTTAAGGAGCGGGAGTAGAGAGACCCATTACTTC

J: TRBJ1-5
V: TRBV10-3
D: -
size: -
CDR3: CASSDAGQRNQPHHF
DNA: TGCGCCAGCAGTGATGCAGGGCAGCGTAATCAGCCCCATCATTTT

J: TRBJ2-2
V: TRBV30
D: -
size: many
CDR3: CAWSEDRSDTGELFF
DNA: TGTGCCTGGAGTGAAGACAGGTCGGACACCGGGGAGCTGTTTTTT

J: TRBJ2-7
V: TRBV6-5
D: -
size: -
CDR3: CAISYSKETGSYEQYF
DNA: TGTGCGATCAGTTACTCGAAGGAGACAGGCTCCTACGAGCAGTACTTC

J: TRBJ2-4
V: TRBV6-1
D: -
size: -
CDR3: CACSHERGVGIQYF
DNA: TGTGCCTGCAGCCACGAACGCGGCGTAGGCATTCAGTACTTC

J: TRBJ2-1
V: TRBV11-2
D: -
size: once
CDR3: CASSHLSTVRAQRSYNEQLF
DNA: TGTGCCAGCAGCCACCTCTCCACCGTCCGGGCCCAGAGGTCCTACAATGAGCAGCTCTTC

J: TRBJ1-2
V: TRBV30
D: -
size: few
CDR3: CAWSVRGFYGYTF
DNA: TGTGCCTGGAGTGTACGGGGATTCTATGGCTACACCTTC

J: TRBJ2-3
V: TRBV7-3
D: TRBD1
size: many
CDR3: CASSPGGTDTQYF
DNA: TGTGCCAGCAGCCCAGGGGGAACAGATACGCAGTATTTT

J: TRBJ2-2
V: TRBV11-3
D: -
size: -
CDR3: CASNLGGAADTGVLFF
DNA: TGTGCCAGCAACTTAGGAGGGGCTGCGGACACCGGGGTGCTGTTTTTT

J: TRBJ2-7
V: TRBV29-1
D: -
size: -
CDR3: CSVVDPSYEQYF
DNA: TGCAGCGTTGTAGACCCATCCTACGAGCAATACTTC

J: TRBJ2-1
V: TRBV11-3
D: TRBD2
size: -
CDR3: CAISLDGGDYNEQFF
DNA: TGTGCCATCAGCTTAGATGGAGGGGACTACAATGAACAGTTCTTC

J: TRBJ2-7
V: TRBV7-9
D: TRBD2
size: -
CDR3: CASSTNVAGHALHYEQYF
DNA: TGTGCCAGCAGCACAAACGTAGCGGGACACGCCCTCCATTACGAGCAGTACTTC

J: TRBJ2-3
V: TRBV5-4
D: TRBD2
size: -
CDR3: CASSRGVGSGSTDTQYF
DNA: TGTGCCAGCAGCCGGGGGGTCGGTAGCGGGAGCACAGATACGCAGTATTTT

J: TRBJ1-5
V: TRBV18
D: -
size: few
CDR3: CASSPPGDPNQPQHF
DNA: TGTGCCAGCTCACCACCAGGGGACCCCAATCAGCCCCAGCATTTT

J: TRBJ2-1
V: TRBV12-3/TRBV12-4
D: TRBD1
size: -
CDR3: CGSSFFRDSGFDEQFF
DNA: TGTGGCAGCAGTTTTTTTCGGGACAGTGGTTTCGATGAGCAGTTCTTC

J: TRBJ1-6
V: TRBV28
D: -
size: -
CDR3: CASSSRQPPSPLHF
DNA: TGTGCCAGCAGTTCTCGACAGCCACCTTCACCCCTCCACTTT

J: TRBJ2-3
V: TRBV11-1
D: TRBD2
size: -
CDR3: CASSSQDGTSGSSTDTQYF
DNA: TGTGCCAGCAGCTCCCAGGACGGGACTAGCGGGAGTAGCACAGATACGCAGTATTTT

J: TRBJ2-1
V: TRBV11-3
D: -
size: many
CDR3: CASSFGGAPNEQFF
DNA: TGTGCCAGCAGCTTTGGGGGGGCCCCCAATGAGCAGTTCTTC

J: TRBJ2-1
V: TRBV12-3/TRBV12-4
D: -
size: -
CDR3: CVSSFPHWGYNEQFF
DNA: TGTGTCAGCAGTTTTCCTCACTGGGGGTACAATGAGCAGTTCTTC

J: TRBJ2-2
V: TRBV7-8
D: TRBD2
size: -
CDR3: CASNKVGGAGTGEQFF
DNA: TGCGCCAGCAACAAAGTGGGAGGGGCGGGCACCGGGGAGCAGTTTTTT

J: TRBJ1-2
V: TRBV11-2
D: -
size: -
CDR3: CANSLYHGAEGYTF
DNA: TGTGCCAACAGCTTATATCATGGGGCGGAGGGCTACACCTTC

J: TRBJ2-7
V: TRBV29-1
D: -
size: -
CDR3: CRVQADRTARGLYF
DNA: TGCAGAGTACAAGCGGATAGGACAGCGAGAGGGCTGTACTTC

J: TRBJ1-2
V: TRBV7-9
D: -
size: -
CDR3: CASTFPGGEASGYTF
DNA: TGTGCCAGCACCTTTCCCGGCGGGGAGGCCAGCGGCTACACCTTC

J: TRBJ1-1
V: TRBV11-2
D: -
size: few
CDR3: CASSFEGKDYF
DNA: TGTGCCAGCAGCTTTGAGGGGAAGGACTATTTT

J: TRBJ1-1
V: TRBV7-6
D: -
size: once
CDR3: CASSLVGGNTEAFF
DNA: TGTGCCAGCTCCTTGGTTGGGGGGAACACTGAAGCTTTCTTT

J: TRBJ1-4
V: TRBV7-8
D: -
size: few
CDR3: CASSLGTAEEKLFF
DNA: TGTGCCAGCAGCTTGGGGACCGCGGAGGAAAAACTGTTTTTT

J: TRBJ2-3
V: TRBV30
D: -
size: -
CDR3: CAWSGGTPNTQYF
DNA: TGTGCCTGGAGTGGGGGGACTCCTAATACGCAGTATTTT

J: TRBJ2-5
V: TRBV12-5
D: TRBD1
size: few
CDR3: CASGLGSRGIETQYF
DNA: TGTGCTAGTGGTTTGGGATCCAGGGGGATAGAGACCCAGTACTTC

J: TRBJ1-1
V: TRBV28
D: -
size: once
CDR3: CASSNRQAEAFF
DNA: TGTGCCAGCAGTAACCGACAGGCTGAGGCTTTCTTT

J: TRBJ1-6
V: TRBV28
D: -
size: few
CDR3: CASSGGTGNSPLHF
DNA: TGTGCCAGCAGTGGAGGGACGGGAAATTCACCCCTCCACTTT

J: TRBJ1-3
V: TRBV12-3/TRBV12-4
D: -
size: many
CDR3: CASSPNPQGSSGNTIYF
DNA: TGTGCCAGCAGTCCGAATCCACAGGGTTCCTCTGGAAACACCATATATTTT

J: TRBJ1-2
V: TRBV29-1
D: TRBD1
size: -
CDR3: CSVAVPGTGFYGYIF
DNA: TGTAGCGTCGCCGTCCCAGGGACAGGATTTTATGGTTACATCTTC

J: TRBJ2-2
V: TRBV19
D: TRBD2
size: few
CDR3: CATGGFTGELFF
DNA: TGTGCGACGGGAGGCTTCACCGGGGAGCTGTTTTTT

J: TRBJ2-7
V: TRBV5-6
D: -
size: many
CDR3: CASSFRGTAVYEQYF
DNA: TGTGCCAGCAGCTTTAGGGGGACTGCAGTCTACGAGCAGTACTTC

J: TRBJ1-2
V: TRBV5-1
D: -
size: once
CDR3: CASSLGQTYGYTF
DNA: TGCGCCAGCAGCTTGGGGCAGACCTATGGCTACACCTTC

J: TRBJ1-1
V: TRBV14
D: TRBD1
size: many
CDR3: CASSQWNRGEAFF
DNA: TGTGCCAGCAGCCAATGGAACAGGGGAGAAGCTTTCTTT

J: TRBJ1-5
V: TRBV29-1
D: -
size: -
CDR3: CSLGGVREPQHF
DNA: TGCAGCCTTGGAGGGGTAAGGGAGCCCCAGCATTTT

J: TRBJ2-1
V: TRBV12-3/TRBV12-4
D: -
size: -
CDR3: CASGLAATNYNEQFF
DNA: TGTGCCAGCGGTTTAGCGGCCACTAATTACAATGAGCAGTTCTTC

J: TRBJ2-1
V: TRBV6-1
D: TRBD2
size: many
CDR3: CASSDPSGRAYNEQFF
DNA: TGTGCCAGTTCAGACCCTAGCGGCAGAGCCTACAATGAGCAGTTCTTC

J: TRBJ2-7
V: TRBV11-2
D: -
size: -
CDR3: CVSRQTGGQYF
DNA: TGTGTCAGCAGGCAGACTGGCGGCCAGTACTTC

J: TRBJ2-3
V: TRBV6-1
D: -
size: few
CDR3: CASTYGSGGTDTQYF
DNA: TGTGCCAGCACTTATGGAAGCGGTGGCACAGATACGCAGTATTTT

J: TRBJ2-7
V: TRBV11-2
D: TRBD1
size: many
CDR3: CASSSLDRGYEQYF
DNA: TGTGCCAGCAGCTCCTTGGACAGGGGGTACGAGCAGTACTTC

J: TRBJ2-7
V: TRBV7-8
D: TRBD1
size: many
CDR3: CASSLGQGFYEQYF
DNA: TGCGCCAGCAGCTTGGGACAGGGATTCTACGAGCAGTACTTC

J: TRBJ2-1
V: TRBV7-9
D: -
size: -
CDR3: CTSSPGLFEQFF
DNA: TGTACCAGCAGTCCGGGACTTTTTGAGCAGTTCTTC

J: TRBJ1-1
V: TRBV11-2
D: -
size: -
CDR3: CASSLRGNAEAFF
DNA: TGCGCCAGCAGCTTACGCGGTAACGCTGAAGCTTTCTTT

J: TRBJ2-5
V: TRBV6-6
D: TRBD2
size: -
CDR3: CASSYSSASGRGLETQYF
DNA: TGTGCAAGCAGTTACTCTTCGGCTAGCGGGAGGGGGCTGGAGACCCAATACTTC